The 7 T cell receptor beta chains reported below all come from one sample, sequenced in a study of monozygotic twins with inflammatory bowel disease. TCRdb reanalyzed the 5' RACE reads and collapses them to one entry per CDR3 protein, without DNA. The sample holds about 210,000 distinct CDR3 sequences. The sample taken for sequencing was blood. These TCRs come from a human donor with ulcerative colitis or Crohn's disease, or a healthy co-twin of an affected twin (not recorded which).

The chain combines TRBV6-5 with TRBJ1-1. This CDR3 has 18 residues. Germline-derived CDR1 and CDR2 are MNHEY and SVGAGI. The CDR3 spells CASSYSTGRRTLNTEAFF.

The chain has TRBV5-5 and TRBJ1-5; the D call from TCRdb, TRBD1, cannot be confirmed without DNA. This CDR3 is 15 amino acids long. Per germline, CDR1 SGHKS and CDR2 YYEKEE (reference sequence). CDR3 residues: CASSRQVLNNQPQHF.

The chain recombines TRBV5-1 with TRBJ2-3; TCRdb lists TRBD2, though no DNA is available to test this call. Germline values: CDR1 SGHRS, CDR2 YFSETQ. The CDR3 spans 15 residues. The CDR3 loop is CASSFESSRGDTQYF.

This chain links TRBV5-4 with TRBJ2-3; lacking DNA, the TRBD2 call made by TCRdb goes unchecked. Germline values: CDR1 SGHNT, CDR2 YYREEE (reference sequence). The CDR3 covers 15 residues. CDR3 sequence: CASSLTAGATDTQYF.

The V call is TRBV5-1, the J call TRBJ2-7. The CDR3 spans 13 residues. Germline V gene sequence: CDR1 SGHRS, CDR2 YFSETQ. The CDR3 protein is CASSLAIEGRKYF.

The chain couples TRBV18 to TRBJ1-6. The CDR3 covers 14 residues. CDR1 is KGHSH, CDR2 LQKENI, per germline. Here the CDR3 reads CASSPQGMDSPLHF. The full variable domain, with the rest looked up from reference TRBV18 and TRBJ1-6, is NAGVMQNPRHLVRRRGQEARLRCSPMKGHSHVYWYRQLPEEGLKFMVYLQKENIIDESGMPKERFSAEFPKEGPSILRIQQVVRGDSAAYFCASSPQGMDSPLHFGNGTRLTVT.

The rearrangement joins TRBV10-3 to TRBJ2-5; no DNA is available, so the TRBD1 call from TCRdb remains unchecked. The CDR3 spans 15 residues. Germline V CDR1 and CDR2: ENHRY, SYGVKD. CDR3 residues: CAINSGTGYEETQYF.